The T cell receptor (beta chain) described here comes from a study of blood T cell repertoires in COVID-19. Whole-study context: Sites in the United States, Italy and Spain provided acute and convalescent COVID-19 samples. T cells, B-cell-depleted T cells, or PBMCs supplied cDNA or gDNA.

Per germline, CDR1 SGDLS and CDR2 YYNGEE. Trimming removed 3 bases at V and 8 bases at J, with 17 bases between. The CDR3 runs 14 residues. Original data processing: Amplification with reference gene primers provided the estimates of nucleated cell counts. The assay was immunoSEQ multiplex PCR, and TCRdb's table has in-frame clones only and misses some. For V, J and clone size, that table is used; D and trimming come from the DNA. The data show 130,000 or so clones, around 89% seen once. This sequence joins TRBV9 and TRBJ1-2; D unresolved. Sequenced sample: peripheral blood. The TCR sequence derives from a man in his forties or fifties with active or convalescent COVID-19. The CDR3 DNA follows: TGTGCCAGCAGCGCAGGTTTCATCTCGGGAGGCTACACCTTC. Protein: CASSAGFISGGYTF. Based on the CDR3 plus reference TRBV9 and TRBJ1-2, the full variable domain is DSGVTQTPKHLITATGQRVTLRCSPRSGDLSVYWYQQSLDQGLQFLIQYYNGEERAKGNILERFSAQQFPDLHSELNLSSLELGDSALYFCASSAGFISGGYTFGSGTRLTVV.